The clone carrying this T cell receptor beta chain was observed a handful of times. Generated by immunoSEQ multiplex PCR, the TCRdb table keeps only in-frame clones and is missing some. Among around 270,000 clones, around 92% were seen once, and the ten largest hold 2.5% to 3%. The V end was cut by 6 bases, the J end by 0 bases, with 8 bases between. From germline, CDR1 is MNHEY and CDR2 SVGAGI. The CDR3 sequence is 13 residues long. Followed over time, Seattle patients had been enrolled while infection was active. These data come from a study of blood T cell repertoires in COVID-19. Sequenced: peripheral blood. The receptor comes from a person aged 18 to 35 with COVID-19, enrolled during active disease. The chain is built from TRBV6-5 and TRBJ1-1; D is ambiguous. The chain's CDR3 is CASRLGLNTEAFF. In DNA form, the CDR3 reads TGTGCCAGCAGACTAGGACTGAACACTGAAGCTTTCTTT.